The clone carrying this T cell receptor beta chain was counted many times. What it binds is not known. TCRdb reanalysed the multiplex PCR reads using MiXCR and keeps one entry per CDR3 protein. Of under 150,000 distinct CDR3 sequences in the sample, 20% to 25% were seen once. The CDR3 contains 13 residues. Germline lookup yields CDR1 SNHLY and CDR2 FYNNEI. V lost 6 bases, J lost 8 bases, and 16 bases lay in between. The lymph nodes were axillary draining lymph nodes from breast cancer patients. This sample was included in a study of breast tumors, draining lymph nodes, adjacent tissues. Study conclusions and caveats: Tumor repertoires ranked between lymph nodes and nontumor tissue in diversity, with V and J gene preferences. Luminal-like breast cancer showed significantly greater tumor-nontumor repertoire similarity than basal-like breast cancer did. Most tumor T cells seemingly derive from lymph node, then expand in tumor. Data only fit, rather than demonstrated, lymph node origin of most tumor T cells.

This receptor was obtained from a female donor with breast cancer. Some clones in this sample may be carry-over from other donors' samples. J is TRBJ1-2 and V is TRBV2, with D possibly being TRBD1 (6 bases). Material for sequencing was axillary lymph node tissue. This chain's CDR3 is CASSLTGYSGYTF. In DNA, the CDR3 is TGTGCCAGCAGCCTGACAGGTTATAGCGGCTACACCTTC.